The 2 T cell receptor beta chains below were found in one sample sequenced in a study of vaccination and CD4 T cells after COVID-19. Their cognate antigens are unknown. Treatment specified: roughly 10-day PBMC culture with coronavirus spike peptide pools or control peptides (ViraFEST assay). Scientists ran DNA taken from cultured CD4+ T cells through the Oncomine TCR Beta short-read assay for sequencing. TCRdb used MiXCR to reprocess the PCR reads, holding one entry per CDR3 protein. The sample yields 13,000 or so distinct CDR3 sequences, roughly three fifths seen once. The sequenced material came from CD4+ T cells from blood, cultured in vitro. These receptors were obtained from a human donor who had recovered from COVID-19.

This clonotype was observed a handful of times. The chain employs TRBV10-2 and TRBJ1-5, with D perhaps matching TRBD1 (5 bases). The germline V and J ends were trimmed by 0 bases and 4 bases, with 7 bases remaining between them. Germline loops: CDR1 WSHSY, CDR2 SAAADI. This CDR3 is built from 14 residues. Written as DNA, the CDR3 is TGCGCCAGCAGTGAGTCGGGGACGAATCAGCCCCAGCATTTT. The encoded protein is CASSESGTNQPQHF.

This rearrangement joins TRBV12-3 or TRBV12-4 to TRBJ1-6, with a tentative D call TRBD1 (6 bases). V was shortened by 0 bases and J by 0 bases, with 9 bases between the two germline ends. The CDR3 has 17 residues. CDR3 in amino acids: CASSLAAGASYNSPLHF. In DNA form, the CDR3 reads TGTGCCAGCAGTTTAGCTGCAGGGGCCTCCTATAATTCACCCCTCCACTTT.